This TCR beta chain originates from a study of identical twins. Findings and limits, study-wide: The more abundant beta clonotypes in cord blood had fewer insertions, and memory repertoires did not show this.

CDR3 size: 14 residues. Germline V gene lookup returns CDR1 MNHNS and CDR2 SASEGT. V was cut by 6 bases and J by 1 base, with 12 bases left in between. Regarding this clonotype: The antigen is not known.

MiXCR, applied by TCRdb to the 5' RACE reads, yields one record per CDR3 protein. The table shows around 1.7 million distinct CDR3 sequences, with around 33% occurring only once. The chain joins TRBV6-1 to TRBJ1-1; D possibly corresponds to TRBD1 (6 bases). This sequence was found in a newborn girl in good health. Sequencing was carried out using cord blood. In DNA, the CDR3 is TGTGCCAGCAGGGTCCAGGGACAGAACACTGAAGCTTTCTTT. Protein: CASRVQGQNTEAFF.